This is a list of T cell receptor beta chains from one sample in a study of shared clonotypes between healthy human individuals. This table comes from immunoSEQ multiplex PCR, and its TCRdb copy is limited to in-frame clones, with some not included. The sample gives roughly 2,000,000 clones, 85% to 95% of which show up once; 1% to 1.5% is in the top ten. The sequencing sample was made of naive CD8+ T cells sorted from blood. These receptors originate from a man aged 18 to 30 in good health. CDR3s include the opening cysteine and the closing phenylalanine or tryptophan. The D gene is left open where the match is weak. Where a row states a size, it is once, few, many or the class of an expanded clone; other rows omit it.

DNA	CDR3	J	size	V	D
TGTGCCAGCAGTTCCGTTTTTGCGGGAGGACCCAAATTCTCCTACAATGAGCAGTTCTTC	CASSSVFAGGPKFSYNEQFF	TRBJ2-1	.	TRBV27	TRBD2
TGTGCCAGCAGCTTAGTGGGGAACACCGGGGAGCTGTTTTTT	CASSLVGNTGELFF	TRBJ2-2	.	TRBV7-6	.
TGCGCCAGCAGCTTGGCCAATCCAGCGGGGGCGAACACCGGGGAGCTGTTTTTT	CASSLANPAGANTGELFF	TRBJ2-2	.	TRBV5-1	TRBD2
TGTGCCAGCAGCTTAGGACAGGGTCATGGCTACACCTTC	CASSLGQGHGYTF	TRBJ1-2	.	TRBV13	.
TGTGCCAGCAGCGCACTAGCGGGGGGCGTCCACGAGCAGTACTTC	CASSALAGGVHEQYF	TRBJ2-7	.	TRBV4-2	TRBD2
TGTGCCAGCAGTTTAAGCGGGGGGAGCACAGATACGCAGTATTTT	CASSLSGGSTDTQYF	TRBJ2-3	.	TRBV28	TRBD2
TGTGCCAGCAGCCGCCAGGAGGGCCACGAGCAGTACTTC	CASSRQEGHEQYF	TRBJ2-7	.	TRBV7-9	.
TGTGCCAGCAGTTACTTAAGAGGGGCGCACAGCTATGGCTACACCTTC	CASSYLRGAHSYGYTF	TRBJ1-2	.	TRBV6-5	.
TGCAGCGTTGAGGGGGGTAATGAGCAGTTCTTC	CSVEGGNEQFF	TRBJ2-1	.	TRBV29-1	.
TGTGCCAGCAGTGAAGCTGGGTTTCTAGCGGGGAATGAGCAGTTCTTC	CASSEAGFLAGNEQFF	TRBJ2-1	.	TRBV2	TRBD2
TGTGCCAGCAGCTTCCCGGGACAGGGTGTCCCCGGGGAGCTGTTTTTT	CASSFPGQGVPGELFF	TRBJ2-2	.	TRBV7-9	TRBD1
TGCGCCAGCAGCTTGACCCCCGGGATTGAGCAGTTCTTC	CASSLTPGIEQFF	TRBJ2-1	once	TRBV5-1	.
TGTGCCAGCAGTTACGGCACGGTCAACACCGGGGAGCTGTTTTTT	CASSYGTVNTGELFF	TRBJ2-2	.	TRBV6-5	.
TGTGCCAGCAGCTTGGCAGCCGGGACAGGGATGTACGAGCAGTACTTC	CASSLAAGTGMYEQYF	TRBJ2-7	.	TRBV5-4	TRBD1
TGTGCCAGCAGGCCCACAGCTAGCACAGATACGCAGTATTTT	CASRPTASTDTQYF	TRBJ2-3	.	TRBV2	.
TGTGCCAGCTCCGGGACTTTCTCCTACGAGCAGTACTTC	CASSGTFSYEQYF	TRBJ2-7	.	TRBV7-9	.
TGTGCCAGCAGTCACCTTCCAGTGTCTGGAAACACCATATATTTT	CASSHLPVSGNTIYF	TRBJ1-3	.	TRBV27	.
TGTGCCAGTAGTATCGGGTGGGGCAGCCAAGAGACCCAGTACTTC	CASSIGWGSQETQYF	TRBJ2-5	.	TRBV19	.
TGCGCCAGCAGCTTTTCTAGCGGGAGGTTTAGTGAGGATGAGCAGTTCTTC	CASSFSSGRFSEDEQFF	TRBJ2-1	.	TRBV5-1	TRBD2
TGTGCCAGCACCCCGGACAGGGGTAAAAACATTCAGTACTTC	CASTPDRGKNIQYF	TRBJ2-4	.	TRBV5-8	TRBD1
TGTGCCAGCAGCTTATATGATGGGGGGGCCGATGAAGCTTTCTTT	CASSLYDGGADEAFF	TRBJ1-1	.	TRBV7-9	.
TGTGCCAGCAGCCCCTCTTGGCGGGGGCCTAGCTCCTACGAGCAGTACTTC	CASSPSWRGPSSYEQYF	TRBJ2-7	.	TRBV9	.
TGTGCCAGCATGGGAAGATACGAGCAGTACTTC	CASMGRYEQYF	TRBJ2-7	.	TRBV2	.
TGTGCCAGCAGCCAGCAGGGTGTGGCCTACGAGCAGTACTTC	CASSQQGVAYEQYF	TRBJ2-7	.	TRBV14	.
TGTGCCAGCAGCCCCAGCGGCGGGGGAGGATTTCATGAGCAGTTCTTC	CASSPSGGGGFHEQFF	TRBJ2-1	.	TRBV7-3	TRBD2
TGTGCCAGCAGCCCAGGACAGGCTTACACAGATACGCAGTATTTT	CASSPGQAYTDTQYF	TRBJ2-3	once	TRBV5-6	TRBD1
TGTGCCTGGAGTCGAGGGGGGGACGACAATGAGCAGTTCTTC	CAWSRGGDDNEQFF	TRBJ2-1	.	TRBV30	.
TGTGCCAGCAGCTCGACTTGGGGGACCCGGGACAGTGGAGGACATACGCAGTATTTT	CASSSTWGTRDSGGHTQYF	TRBJ2-3	.	TRBV5-4	TRBD1
TGTGCCAGCCGTGGGGGCGAGGAGACCCAGTACTTC	CASRGGEETQYF	TRBJ2-5	once	TRBV6-5	.
TGTGCCAGCAGCCCTACGCTAGCGGTTCACTCCTACGAGCAGTACTTC	CASSPTLAVHSYEQYF	TRBJ2-7	.	TRBV11-2	TRBD2
TGTGCCAGTAGTTCCTACCTGGAGGGGTCCGCAAACATTCAGTACTTC	CASSSYLEGSANIQYF	TRBJ2-4	.	TRBV19	.
TGTGCCAGCAGTTTAAATCCGGGGCTCTACGAGCAGTACTTC	CASSLNPGLYEQYF	TRBJ2-7	once	TRBV27	.
TGTGCCAGCGGTGGGCTAGCGGGTGAGCAGTTCTTC	CASGGLAGEQFF	TRBJ2-1	.	TRBV9	TRBD2
TGCGCCAGCAGCTTTACGGGGGCCGAAGCTTTCTTT	CASSFTGAEAFF	TRBJ1-1	once	TRBV5-1	.
TGTGCCAGCCTCCTGCTTGGACGACAGTTCTTC	CASLLLGRQFF	TRBJ2-1	.	TRBV19	.
TGCGCCAGCAGCCAAGAGTCAGGGCGCGAGCAGTACTTC	CASSQESGREQYF	TRBJ2-7	.	TRBV4-3	.
TGTGCCAGCAGTTTCCTCGGGGTGCGTGGCTACACCTTC	CASSFLGVRGYTF	TRBJ1-2	few	TRBV27	.
TGTGCCAGTAGTATAGATCTACCCAGGGGACTACAAGAGACCCAGTACTTC	CASSIDLPRGLQETQYF	TRBJ2-5	.	TRBV19	.
TGTGCCAGCAGGATGGGGTCAGATACGCAGTATTTT	CASRMGSDTQYF	TRBJ2-3	.	TRBV11-2	.
TGCAGCGCATCCCCCGGGACGGCATACGAGCAGTACTTC	CSASPGTAYEQYF	TRBJ2-7	.	TRBV29-1	.
TGTGCCAGCAGTTACTCTAAAGGGGCCGGGGAGCTGTTTTTT	CASSYSKGAGELFF	TRBJ2-2	.	TRBV6-5	.
TGTGCCAGCAGCTTAGGTGGGGGGGCACAAGAGACCCAGTACTTC	CASSLGGGAQETQYF	TRBJ2-5	.	TRBV7-2	.
TGTGCCAGCAGTCCGGACGGTGGTGGGGTCACCGGGGAGCTGTTTTTT	CASSPDGGGVTGELFF	TRBJ2-2	.	TRBV7-9	.
TGTGCCAGTAGTGTACCGGGACAGGGGACCTACGAGCAGTACTTC	CASSVPGQGTYEQYF	TRBJ2-7	.	TRBV19	TRBD1
TGCGCCAGCTCTACCGGGACTAGCTTCGCCTACGAGCAGTACTTC	CASSTGTSFAYEQYF	TRBJ2-7	.	TRBV10-2	TRBD2
TGTGCCAGCAGCCGGACAACCCATAGCTCCTACGAGCAGTACTTC	CASSRTTHSSYEQYF	TRBJ2-7	.	TRBV7-9	.
TGTGCCAGCACCCGACAGGGCGGACAGCCCCAGCATTTT	CASTRQGGQPQHF	TRBJ1-5	.	TRBV6-6	TRBD1
TGTGCCAGCAGAAGGGAGCCTAACTATGGCTACACCTTC	CASRREPNYGYTF	TRBJ1-2	.	TRBV2	.
TGCGCCAGCAGCCAAGAAAGGTCCCTTCTCACAGATACGCAGTATTTT	CASSQERSLLTDTQYF	TRBJ2-3	.	TRBV4-3	.
TGTGCCAGTAGTATAGATCAAGGGGGGCCGACCGGGGAGCTGTTTTTT	CASSIDQGGPTGELFF	TRBJ2-2	.	TRBV19	.